The source of this T cell receptor (beta chain) is a study of OX40 agonist ivuxolimab in advanced cancers. Study-level background: Patients were given ivuxolimab, an antibody that agonizes OX40 (CD134). The dose-escalation cohort had hepatocellular carcinoma, melanoma, renal cell or head and neck cancer. Whole-study results and caveats: Partial responders at 0.1-3.0 mg/kg had among the lowest clonal expansion. Clonal expansion from baseline to week 6 occurred in both CD4+ and CD8+ T cells.

Trimming stripped 6 bases from V and 6 bases from J, with 12 bases between. CDR3 length equals 13 residues. Germline values: CDR1 MNHEY, CDR2 SVGAGI. Profiling relied on immunoSEQ multiplex PCR, and the TCRdb table lists in-frame clones only, not all of them. The sample has approximately 79,000 clones, around 94% seen once. In regard to this clone: Antigen unknown.

The source was CD4+ or CD8+ T cells sorted from blood, collected in a trial of the OX40 agonist ivuxolimab. The chain has TRBV6-5 and TRBJ2-4, with a possible D match to TRBD2 (6 bases). The receptor's source is an adult with an advanced solid tumor such as melanoma, head and neck, liver or kidney cancer. The CDR3 spells CASRWGGGNIQYF. CDR3 bases: TGTGCCAGCAGGTGGGGAGGAGGAAACATTCAGTACTTC.